Below are 26 T cell receptor beta chains sequenced from a single sample in a study of blood T cell repertoires in COVID-19. Here immunoSEQ multiplex PCR was the method, and the copy in TCRdb shows in-frame clones only, minus some. The sample holds approximately 330,000 clones; about nine tenths are singletons and the top ten take roughly a tenth. Specimen: peripheral blood. Receptors were obtained from a man younger than 40 with COVID-19, enrolled during active disease.

The chain employs TRBV6-5 and TRBJ1-6; 9 nucleotides align to TRBD1. In germline, CDR1 is MNHEY, CDR2 SVGAGI. With V trimmed by 5 bases and J by 11 bases, 7 bases remained unmatched. The CDR3 has 14 residues. The CDR3 region is CASSRDRERAPLHF. The DNA of the CDR3 is TGTGCCAGCAGTCGGGACAGGGAAAGGGCACCCCTCCACTTT.

The J gene is TRBJ1-4, the V gene TRBV11-2; D gene unclear. This CDR3 comprises 13 residues. Germline CDR1 SGHAT, CDR2 FQNNGV. The ends were cut back, 0 bases at V and 5 bases at J, with 4 bases in the middle. The CDR3 sequence is CASSLDPNEKLFF. The CDR3 DNA sequence: TGTGCCAGCAGCTTAGACCCGAATGAAAAACTGTTTTTT.

The chain combines TRBV18 with TRBJ1-1; D is ambiguous. V shed 3 bases and J shed 3 bases, with 14 bases lying between them. In germline, CDR1 is KGHSH, CDR2 LQKENI. The CDR3 is 15 amino acids. CDR3 residues: CASSPSRWADTEAFF. The CDR3 bases are TGTGCCAGCTCACCTTCCAGGTGGGCTGACACTGAAGCTTTCTTT.

The genes are TRBV2 and TRBJ2-7; TRBD2 might be the D (5 bases). This CDR3 spans 15 amino acids. V dropped 9 bases and J dropped 4 bases, with 22 bases sitting between them. Germline assignment: CDR1 SNHLY and CDR2 FYNNEI. The CDR3 loop reads CASTMMEEAGYEQYF. The CDR3 nucleotides are TGTGCCAGTACGATGATGGAGGAGGCGGGTTACGAGCAGTACTTC.

The CDR3 region is CATSDSGRAEQYF. DNA of the CDR3: TGTGCCACCAGTGACAGCGGGAGGGCCGAGCAGTACTTC. V gene TRBV24-1 combines with J gene TRBJ2-7, with 10 bases lining up with TRBD2. With V trimmed by 4 bases and J by 6 bases, 2 bases remained unmatched. The CDR3 length is 13 residues. Germline V gene data show CDR1 as KGHDR and CDR2 as SFDVKD.

The chain is built from TRBV5-4 and TRBJ1-1; TRBD1 is a possible D gene (5 bases). The CDR3 loop spans 18 amino acids. Trimming took off 0 bases at V and 0 bases at J, with 18 bases between the two ends. Per germline, CDR1 SGHNT and CDR2 YYREEE (reference sequence). This chain's CDR3 is CASSLAGRQPSLNTEAFF. In nucleotides, the CDR3 is TGTGCCAGCAGCTTGGCCGGGAGACAGCCTTCCTTGAACACTGAAGCTTTCTTT.

This chain uses TRBV5-1 with TRBJ2-1; TRBD2 might be the D (6 bases). Germline V gene data show CDR1 as SGHRS and CDR2 as YFSETQ. The CDR3 consists of 14 residues. V lost 2 bases, J lost 9 bases, and 15 bases lay in between. The CDR3 coding sequence is TGCGCCAGCAGCTTTAACGCCCAGGAGGGTGAGCAGTTCTTC. It yields the protein CASSFNAQEGEQFF.

The gene calls are TRBV5-1 and TRBJ1-4; 8 bases line up with TRBD1. Germline CDR1 is SGHRS and CDR2 is YFSETQ. After removal of 4 bases from V and 0 bases from J, the junction contained 5 bases not matched to a gene. There are 16 residues in the CDR3. The CDR3 is CASSPGTGATNEKLFF. CDR3 coding DNA: TGCGCCAGCAGCCCAGGGACAGGCGCAACTAATGAAAAACTGTTTTTT.

The gene calls are TRBV24-1 and TRBJ2-3, with 8 bases fitting TRBD1. CDR1 KGHDR and CDR2 SFDVKD come from the germline V gene. Trimming cost V 9 bases and J 3 bases; bases outside gene matches: 4. The CDR3 contains 13 residues. CDR3 sequence: CATGQGATDTQYF. The CDR3 DNA reads as TGTGCCACCGGGCAGGGGGCGACAGATACGCAGTATTTT.

This sequence joins TRBV27 and TRBJ2-1; 8 bases map to TRBD2. The V segment lost 0 bases and the J segment 6 bases; nucleotides outside the gene matches: 7. CDR3 size: 16 residues. Germline V CDR1 and CDR2: MNHEY, SMNVEV (reference sequence). In DNA, the CDR3 is TGTGCCAGCAGTTTATCGAGTAGCGGGACCCGCAATGAGCAGTTCTTC. Translated: CASSLSSSGTRNEQFF.

J is TRBJ1-2 and V is TRBV6-5; D remains unclear. V lost 2 bases to trimming and J lost 0 bases, with 4 bases between them. Germline V CDR1 and CDR2: MNHEY, SVGAGI. This CDR3 spans 13 amino acids. CDR3 nucleotides: TGTGCCAGCAGTTACGAGACTAACTATGGCTACACCTTC. This gives the protein CASSYETNYGYTF.

V usage is TRBV4-3 and J usage is TRBJ1-2; tentatively, D is TRBD1 (6 bases). This CDR3 is built from 18 residues. Trimming removed 0 bases from V and 3 bases from J, with 20 bases in between. Germline V gene data show CDR1 as LGHNA and CDR2 as YSLEER. In nucleotides, the CDR3 is TGCGCCAGCAGCCAAGAGGTGGGATCGGGGGGCGCGTACTATGGCTACACCTTC. It translates to CASSQEVGSGGAYYGYTF.

The rearrangement uses TRBV30 and TRBJ2-2; a possible D gene is TRBD2 (6 bases). In germline, CDR1 is GTSNPN, CDR2 SVGIG (reference sequence). The V end was cut by 1 base, the J end by 7 bases, with 13 bases between. The CDR3 spans 14 residues. The DNA for the CDR3 is TGTGCCTGGAGTGCTCAGTTGGGGGGCGGGGAGCTGTTTTTT. It is translated as CAWSAQLGGGELFF.

The V gene is TRBV5-1, the J gene TRBJ1-2; weak D call: TRBD1 (5 bases). Trimming removed 4 bases from V and 6 bases from J, with 13 bases in between. The germline V gene encodes CDR1 SGHRS and CDR2 YFSETQ. This CDR3 contains 13 residues. CDR3 bases: TGCGCCAGCAGCATCAGACAGTGGCATGGCTACACCTTC. This gives the protein CASSIRQWHGYTF.

This clone turned up a few times. The V call is TRBV5-6, the J call TRBJ1-2, with 8 bases identical to TRBD1. CDR1 is SGHDT and CDR2 is YYEEEE in the germline V gene. V was pared by 9 bases and J by 6 bases, with 4 bases of the junction left unmatched. CDR3 length: 11 amino acids. CDR3 sequence reads: CATGTGDGYTF. The CDR3 nucleotides read TGTGCCACGGGGACAGGAGATGGCTACACCTTC.

This clone has more than one count but fewer than ten. The gene calls are TRBV2 and TRBJ1-3; maybe TRBD1 (6 bases). The germline gives CDR1 SNHLY, CDR2 FYNNEI. Deletions cut 8 bases from V and 1 base from J, with 12 bases between. The CDR3 is made up of 14 amino acids. The chain's CDR3 is CASGARGSGNTIYF. The CDR3 bases are TGTGCCAGCGGGGCCAGGGGATCTGGAAACACCATATATTTT.

This clone was recorded a few times. The rearrangement uses TRBV28 and TRBJ2-4, with 8 bases identical to TRBD1. Trimming removed 2 bases from V and 9 bases from J; junction bases left unmatched: 15. CDR1 is MDHEN, CDR2 SYDVKM, per germline. The CDR3 contains 17 residues. The CDR3: CASSLPPAPSGGSIQYF. CDR3 bases: TGTGCCAGCAGTTTACCCCCCGCCCCGTCAGGGGGCAGCATTCAGTACTTC. The full variable domain, in which reference TRBV28 and TRBJ2-4 provide the parts outside the CDR3, is DVKVTQSSRYLVKRTGEKVFLECVQDMDHENMFWYRQDPGLGLRLIYFSYDVKMKEKGDIPEGYSVSREKKERFSLILESASTNQTSMYLCASSLPPAPSGGSIQYFGAGTRLSVL.

The V and J genes are TRBV5-5 and TRBJ1-2, with D unclear. Looked up from germline, CDR1 is SGHKS and CDR2 is YYEKEE (reference sequence). V lost 4 bases and J lost 1, with 14 bases in between. The CDR3 extends over 15 amino acids. The CDR3 region has the DNA TGTGCCAGCAGCGCGACCGACGGGTTTAACTATGGCTACACCTTC. Translation: CASSATDGFNYGYTF.

This rearrangement joins TRBV28 to TRBJ2-4; 10 bases are a match to TRBD1. J gave up 0 bases and V 6 bases, and 14 bases lay outside the gene matches. This CDR3 is built from 19 residues. CDR1 MDHEN and CDR2 SYDVKM come from the germline V gene. The DNA for the CDR3 is TGTGCCAGCAGCCCGACAGGGGGCGCGGCTAGCGGAGCCAAAAACATTCAGTACTTC. Residues: CASSPTGGAASGAKNIQYF.

The chain links TRBV19 to TRBJ2-1; D possibly corresponds to TRBD2 (6 bases). There are 15 residues in the CDR3. Trimming shortened V by 6 bases and J by 9 bases, and 21 bases separated the two germline ends. CDR1 is LNHDA, CDR2 SQIVND, per germline (reference sequence). CDR3 bases: TGTGCCAGTAGGCCTCCCTTGTCCCTAGCGAGTGAGCAGTTCTTC. Protein product: CASRPPLSLASEQFF.

This rearrangement joins TRBV15 to TRBJ1-4; 7 positions agree with TRBD1. Germline lookup yields CDR1 LNHNV and CDR2 YYDKDF (reference sequence). The length of the CDR3 is 14 residues. V shed 2 bases, J shed 5 bases, and the junction held 2 bases outside the gene matches. The CDR3 region has the DNA TGTGCCACCAGCAGAACAGGGGAAAATGAAAAACTGTTTTTT. This gives the protein CATSRTGENEKLFF.

The CDR3 protein is CASSLVGGVNQPQHF. The CDR3 DNA is TGTGCCAGCAGCTTAGTGGGGGGAGTCAATCAGCCCCAGCATTTT. J is TRBJ1-5 and V is TRBV7-2, with TRBD1 as a possible D gene (5 bases). The CDR3 covers 15 residues. Per the germline V gene, CDR1 is SGHTA and CDR2 is FQGNSA. V was pared by 1 base and J by 3 bases, with 10 bases between.

V is TRBV18 and J is TRBJ2-2; 8 bases agree with TRBD1. V shed 3 bases and J 3 bases; nucleotides not matched to a gene: 9. Germline CDR1 KGHSH, CDR2 LQKENI. There are 17 residues in the CDR3. CDR3 amino acids: CASSPKFGGQDTGELFF. DNA for the CDR3: TGTGCCAGCTCACCTAAATTCGGGGGACAGGACACCGGGGAGCTGTTTTTT.

The rearrangement uses TRBV5-4 and TRBJ2-7; 7 positions match TRBD1. The CDR3 runs 15 residues. Looked up from germline, CDR1 is SGHNT and CDR2 is YYREEE (reference sequence). The ends lost 1 base at V and 0 bases at J; junction bases unmatched: 4. The CDR3 reads CASSLLDRLSYEQYF. The CDR3 DNA is TGTGCCAGCAGCTTGTTGGACAGGCTCTCCTACGAGCAGTACTTC. Full variable domain (rest looked up from reference TRBV5-4 and TRBJ2-7): ETGVTQSPTHLIKTRGQQVTLRCSSQSGHNTVSWYQQALGQGPQFIFQYYREEENGRGNFPPRFSGLQFPNYSSELNVNALELDDSALYLCASSLLDRLSYEQYFGPGTRLTVT.

This sequence joins TRBV10-3 and TRBJ2-1, with 12 positions matching TRBD2. The CDR3 runs 17 residues. V was clipped by 10 bases and J by 2 bases; unmatched bases: 12. In germline, CDR1 is ENHRY, CDR2 SYGVKD. The CDR3 here is CATQGLAGVTPYNEQFF. Written as DNA, the CDR3 is TGTGCCACCCAGGGACTAGCGGGCGTCACACCCTACAATGAGCAGTTCTTC.

The V gene is TRBV7-2, the J gene TRBJ2-2; TRBD1 aligns across 8 bases. Germline V gene lookup returns CDR1 SGHTA and CDR2 FQGNSA. This CDR3 spans 16 amino acids. Germline trimming cut 5 bases from V and 1 base from J; bases unmatched to any gene: 6. The DNA for the CDR3 is TGTGCCAGCAGCCCTGCTGGGACAGGGAACACCGGGGAGCTGTTTTTT. Residues: CASSPAGTGNTGELFF.